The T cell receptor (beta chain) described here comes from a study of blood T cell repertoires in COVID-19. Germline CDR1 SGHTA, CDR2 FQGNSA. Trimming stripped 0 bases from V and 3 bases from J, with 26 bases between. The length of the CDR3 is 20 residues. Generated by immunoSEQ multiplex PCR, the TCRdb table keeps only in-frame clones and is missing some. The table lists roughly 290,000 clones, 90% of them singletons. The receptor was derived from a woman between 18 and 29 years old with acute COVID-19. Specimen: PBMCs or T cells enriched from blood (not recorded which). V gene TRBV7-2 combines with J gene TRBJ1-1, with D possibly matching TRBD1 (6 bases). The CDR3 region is CASSLAAGHRPGLLYTEAFF. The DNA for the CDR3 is TGTGCCAGCAGCTTAGCAGCGGGACACAGACCGGGCCTCCTGTACACTGAAGCTTTCTTT.